This is a list of T cell receptor beta chains from one sample in a study of T-cell memory formation after mild COVID-19. TCRdb passed the 5' RACE reads through MiXCR, listing each CDR3 protein once. This table has about 540,000 distinct CDR3 sequences, around 21% appearing once. What was sequenced was PBMCs or a T cell subset sorted from them (not recorded which). These receptors were obtained from an adult woman who had mild COVID-19 (a few samples of this study predate the infection). Cell type and time point are not known. Both conserved end residues are part of each CDR3. The D gene is left open where the match is weak.

v_gene	d_gene	j_gene	CDR3aa
TRBV5-1	NA	TRBJ2-7	CASSLEVHRVDEQYF
TRBV7-2	NA	TRBJ1-1	CASSLYTNTEAFF
TRBV5-1	TRBD1	TRBJ2-7	CASSLEFKGAAYEQYF
TRBV7-6	NA	TRBJ2-2	CASSFRVRGRVRNTGELFF
TRBV20-1	TRBD2	TRBJ2-7	CSAQLAGQAYEQYF
TRBV3-1	TRBD2	TRBJ2-5	CASSQGASGAKETQYF
TRBV7-8	TRBD1	TRBJ2-7	CASSLNRGQGTTYEQYF
TRBV6-1	NA	TRBJ1-5	CAIRPLPLGYSNQPQHF
TRBV2	TRBD1	TRBJ1-1	CASSDRDRVHTEAFF
TRBV29-1	NA	TRBJ2-7	CSVRRPAGEQYF
TRBV20-1	NA	TRBJ2-1	CSAPGESSYNEQFF
TRBV7-2	TRBD2	TRBJ2-1	CASGSSSGTGGEQFF
TRBV30	TRBD2	TRBJ2-5	CAWSPLAGGLETQYF
TRBV5-1	TRBD1	TRBJ1-1	CASSFGDSMNTEAFF
TRBV7-2	TRBD2	TRBJ2-1	CASSSRAGVWGNEQFF
TRBV5-5	NA	TRBJ2-2	CASTPRGGFSTGELFF
TRBV12-3/TRBV12-4	TRBD2	TRBJ2-1	CASSPRGLEREVRNEQFF
TRBV12-3/TRBV12-4	NA	TRBJ1-1	CASSPPRREFTEAFF
TRBV6-4	NA	TRBJ2-1	CASSKDRSYNEQFF
TRBV5-1	TRBD1	TRBJ1-1	CASSGDSGGYTEAFF
TRBV20-1	NA	TRBJ2-3	CSAAGTEVTDTQYF
TRBV6-6	NA	TRBJ2-7	CASSYFPGQAYEQYF
TRBV6-1	NA	TRBJ2-5	CASSEWQNQETQYF
TRBV12-3/TRBV12-4	NA	TRBJ2-4	CASTWGRVGNIQYF
TRBV5-1	TRBD1	TRBJ2-7	CASSLEGQGSREQYF